These T cell receptor beta chains were read from a single sample in a study of T-cell reconstitution after alpha-beta-depleted transplantation in children. MiXCR, applied by TCRdb to the PCR reads, yields one record per CDR3 protein. The data show hundreds of thousands of distinct CDR3 sequences, 16% seen once. The specimen was PBMCs from the stem cell graft donor, collected from the stem cell graft. The receptors stem from a human donor who donated a stem cell graft to a child with acute myeloid leukemia. Each CDR3 is given with its conserved first and last residue. The D gene is left open where the match is weak. A clone size is listed for some rows: how often the clone was seen (once, few, many), or a class if it is expanded.

j_gene | abundance | v_gene | d_gene | CDR3nt | CDR3aa
TRBJ2-3 | many | TRBV4-3 | TRBD1 | TGCGCCAGCAGCCGGACAGGTGCAACAGATACGCAGTATTTT | CASSRTGATDTQYF
TRBJ2-1 | many | TRBV20-1 | TRBD2 | TGCAGTGCAGAAGCGGGGCTGGGCTCCTACAATGAGCAGTTCTTC | CSAEAGLGSYNEQFF
TRBJ2-3 | many | TRBV6-5 | - | TGTGCCAGCAGTTACTCGAATAGGGGCCTCACAGATACGCAGTATTTT | CASSYSNRGLTDTQYF
TRBJ2-2 | - | TRBV29-1 | - | TGCAGCGCTTCGGTTATCCAGGGGGAGCTGTTTTTT | CSASVIQGELFF
TRBJ2-2 | once | TRBV6-4 | TRBD2 | TGTGCCAGCAGAGCGACTAGCGGGGGCGCGCTGTTTTTT | CASRATSGGALFF
TRBJ2-4 | many | TRBV15 | - | TGTGCCACCAGCAGAGGAGAGGACATTCAGTACTTC | CATSRGEDIQYF
TRBJ2-5 | - | TRBV12-3/TRBV12-4 | TRBD2 | TGTGCCAGCAGTCATCAGACTAGCGGGCAAGAGACCCAGTACTTC | CASSHQTSGQETQYF
TRBJ1-2 | many | TRBV20-1 | - | TGCAGTGCTCGGGGCTCTAATAACTATGGCTACACCTTC | CSARGSNNYGYTF
TRBJ2-1 | many | TRBV5-6 | TRBD1 | TGTGCCAGCAGCCTGGGGGACAGGGGTTACAATGAGCAGTTCTTC | CASSLGDRGYNEQFF
TRBJ1-1 | few | TRBV12-3/TRBV12-4 | TRBD1 | TGTGCCACCAAGGGGGCGTCTTCCGCCACTGAAGCTTTCTTT | CATKGASSATEAFF
TRBJ1-1 | few | TRBV5-1 | - | TGCGCCAGCAGCTTGATAAAAAGGACTGAAGCTTTCTTT | CASSLIKRTEAFF
TRBJ2-5 | many | TRBV6-5 | - | TGTGCCAGCAGTTATCTAGCAGGGATGGAGACCCAGTACTTC | CASSYLAGMETQYF
TRBJ2-1 | - | TRBV5-1 | - | TGCGCCAGCAGCTCGAATACAGGGTACAATGAGCAGTTCTTC | CASSSNTGYNEQFF
TRBJ1-5 | - | TRBV27 | - | TGTGCCAGCAGTTCATACCCTCTAAGACAGGCGGATCAGCCCCAGCATTTT | CASSSYPLRQADQPQHF
TRBJ2-3 | few | TRBV4-2 | TRBD2 | TGTGCCAGCAGCACTGGGGGCGGGACTAGCGGGTCACGCTCCACAGATACGCAGTATTTT | CASSTGGGTSGSRSTDTQYF
TRBJ1-1 | - | TRBV7-9 | - | TGTGCCAGCAGCTTAGCAGCAGAGAGTACTGAAGCTTTCTTT | CASSLAAESTEAFF
TRBJ1-4 | many | TRBV20-1 | - | TGCAGTGCTTCGCCCGGGACGGGGCACGGAAAACTGTTTTTT | CSASPGTGHGKLFF
TRBJ2-1 | few | TRBV5-1 | TRBD2 | TGCGCCAGCAGCTTGGAGGTACTAGCGGGGGGACGGCGGAATGAGCAGTTCTTC | CASSLEVLAGGRRNEQFF
TRBJ2-7 | few | TRBV7-9 | TRBD1 | TGTGCCAGCAGCCCCTGGCGGGACAGGTCATACGAGCAGTACTTC | CASSPWRDRSYEQYF
TRBJ2-1 | - | TRBV27 | - | TGTGCCAGCAGTTTGATGCAGTACAATGAGCAGTTCTTC | CASSLMQYNEQFF
TRBJ2-2 | - | TRBV20-1 | - | TGCAGTGCTAGAGCGCGCTCCACCGGGGAGCTGTTTTTT | CSARARSTGELFF
TRBJ2-5 | - | TRBV15 | TRBD2 | TGTGCCACCAGCAGATCCCGCGGACTAGCGGGGGACCAAGAGACCCAGTACTTC | CATSRSRGLAGDQETQYF
TRBJ2-2 | many | TRBV6-4 | - | TGTGCCAGCAGTGAGGGCCACGAGGGGGCCGGGGAGCTGTTTTTT | CASSEGHEGAGELFF
TRBJ2-7 | many | TRBV29-1 | - | TGCAGCGTTAAACAGGGTATCCCCTACGAGCAGTACTTC | CSVKQGIPYEQYF
TRBJ2-1 | many | TRBV6-5 | - | TGTGCCAGCAGTTATGGGGCCCCCTCTAGTGAGCAGTTCTTC | CASSYGAPSSEQFF
TRBJ1-1 | many | TRBV7-3 | - | TGTGCCAGCAGCTTAACGGGCGTGACGAGTGAAGCTTTCTTT | CASSLTGVTSEAFF
TRBJ2-5 | - | TRBV20-1 | - | TGCAGTGCTGCACCGACCGGGAGTACGCAAGAGACCCAGTACTTC | CSAAPTGSTQETQYF
TRBJ1-1 | - | TRBV11-2 | - | TGTGCCAGCAGCTTAGTGACCGAAGACACTGAAGCTTTCTTT | CASSLVTEDTEAFF
TRBJ1-2 | - | TRBV18 | - | TGTGCCAGCTCACCATCCAAGTGGGCAGGGATAGATAATGGCTACACCTTC | CASSPSKWAGIDNGYTF
TRBJ1-5 | few | TRBV10-2 | - | TGCGCCAGCAGTTCAGGGAATCGCAATCAGCCCCAGCATTTT | CASSSGNRNQPQHF
TRBJ2-4 | many | TRBV20-1 | - | TGCAGTGCTAGAGATAGCGGGGGACAGGCTAAGAGTCTAAACATTCAGTACTTC | CSARDSGGQAKSLNIQYF
TRBJ1-1 | many | TRBV6-5 | - | TGTGCCAGCAGTTACGTCGGGGAAGAAGCTTTCTTT | CASSYVGEEAFF
TRBJ2-3 | - | TRBV5-4 | TRBD1 | TGTGCCAGCAGCCCGAAGGGACAGGGTGGCGATACGCAGTATTTT | CASSPKGQGGDTQYF
TRBJ2-1 | few | TRBV7-2 | - | TGTGCCAGCAGCAACTTCCAGGGGAATGAGCAGTTCTTC | CASSNFQGNEQFF
TRBJ2-1 | many | TRBV20-1 | - | TGCAGTGCTAGAGATTCGACGGCGTTCAATGAGCAGTTCTTC | CSARDSTAFNEQFF
TRBJ2-1 | - | TRBV11-3 | TRBD2 | TGTGCCAGCAGCTTAGGGCGGCTAGCGGGGGTAGGTGAGCAGTTCTTC | CASSLGRLAGVGEQFF
TRBJ2-1 | many | TRBV7-2 | TRBD2 | TGTGCCAGCAGCTTTAGAGCGGGGGCCAGCAATGAGCAGTTCTTC | CASSFRAGASNEQFF
TRBJ1-5 | - | TRBV6-6 | - | TGTGCCAGTTGGAGGGGTAGCAATCAGCCCCAGCATTTT | CASWRGSNQPQHF
TRBJ1-1 | many | TRBV6-1 | TRBD1 | TGTGCCAGCAGTGAGGGACAGGTCTTAATAACTGAAGCTTTCTTT | CASSEGQVLITEAFF
TRBJ2-2 | - | TRBV6-2/TRBV6-3 | - | TGTGCCAGCAGTATCAGGGAGGCCGGGGAGCTGTTTTTT | CASSIREAGELFF
TRBJ2-3 | few | TRBV20-1 | TRBD2 | TGCAGTGCTAACGGGGCGCGAGCGGGGGCGGGGGCAGATACGCAGTATTTT | CSANGARAGAGADTQYF
TRBJ1-6 | many | TRBV29-1 | - | TGCAGCGCCCGGGACGGAGGTTCACCCCTCCACTTT | CSARDGGSPLHF
TRBJ1-1 | - | TRBV27 | TRBD1 | TGTGCCAGCGCCACACAGGGGAGCGGAACTGAAGCTTTCTTT | CASATQGSGTEAFF
TRBJ2-1 | many | TRBV10-3 | TRBD2 | TGTGCCATCAGTGAAGGGACTAGCGGGGGCAATGAGCAGTTCTTC | CAISEGTSGGNEQFF
TRBJ2-2 | many | TRBV5-1 | - | TGCGCCAGCAGCCTATCTACAGTTAACGGGGAGCTGTTTTTT | CASSLSTVNGELFF
TRBJ2-6 | - | TRBV9 | - | TGTGCCAGCAGCGTAGTGGACAGTTCCCCCTCTGGGGCCAACGTCCTGACTTTC | CASSVVDSSPSGANVLTF
TRBJ2-2 | many | TRBV10-3 | - | TGTGCCATCACTCCCGCAGGGCGCGGGGAGCTGTTTTTT | CAITPAGRGELFF
TRBJ1-1 | - | TRBV7-2 | TRBD1 | TGTGCCAGCAGCTCCCATGGGACAGGGGTCACTGAAGCTTTCTTT | CASSSHGTGVTEAFF
TRBJ1-3 | few | TRBV7-2 | - | TGTGCCAGCAGGAGGGGGACACCTAGCTCTGGAAACACCATATATTTT | CASRRGTPSSGNTIYF
TRBJ2-5 | - | TRBV18 | - | TGTGCCAGCTCACCAAGCGGGCTCGGAGAGACCCAGTACTTC | CASSPSGLGETQYF
TRBJ2-1 | - | TRBV30 | - | TGTGCCTGGAGTCTAGGGACGCATGAGCAGTTCTTC | CAWSLGTHEQFF
TRBJ2-3 | few | TRBV9 | TRBD1 | TGTGCCAGCGCCCTCGGACAGGACACAGATACGCAGTATTTT | CASALGQDTDTQYF